The clone carrying this TCR beta chain was observed a few times. The V and J ends lost 6 bases and 7 bases, in that order; junction bases with no gene match: 8. The CDR3 extends over 14 amino acids. From germline, CDR1 is MNHNY and CDR2 SVGAGI (reference sequence). The sample comes from a study of blood T cells in healthy people across ages. Primed by a sample-barcoded 5' primer and a J-beta primer mix, a second PCR proceeded for about 6 to 12 cycles. TCRdb reprocessed the 5' RACE reads with MiXCR, giving one entry per CDR3 protein. The sample includes fewer than 2,000,000 distinct CDR3 sequences, about 39% of them seen just once.

The J gene is TRBJ1-4, the V gene TRBV6-6; the match to TRBD1 covers 7 bases. This TCR was sampled from a human donor in good health. Material for sequencing was blood. This CDR3 reads CASRPDRAGEKLFF. The CDR3 DNA is TGTGCCAGCAGGCCCGACAGGGCGGGTGAAAAACTGTTTTTT.